The 24 T cell receptor beta chains reported below all come from one sample, sequenced in a study of T cells after yellow fever vaccination. TCRdb re-analysed the 5' RACE reads in MiXCR, keeping a single row per CDR3 protein. The sample lists some 240,000 distinct CDR3 sequences, approximately 3.6% occurring once. The sample in question was PBMCs, obtained 15 days after the yellow fever booster vaccination. Source of these receptors: a man aged 18 to 30 who received the YFV17D yellow fever vaccine.

This clonotype was seen ten or more times. The chain joins TRBV7-9 to TRBJ1-1; unclear D gene. The V and J ends lost 6 bases and 7 bases respectively, with 12 bases between them. Germline CDR1 SEHNR, CDR2 FQNEAQ (reference sequence). This CDR3 region has 12 residues. CDR3 residues: CASRPSEVEAFF. The DNA of the CDR3 is TGTGCCAGCAGGCCCTCGGAAGTTGAAGCTTTCTTT.

This clonotype was picked up many times. The rearrangement links TRBV27 to TRBJ2-1; tentative D call: TRBD1 (6 bases). The CDR3 loop spans 16 amino acids. Germline V gene sequence: CDR1 MNHEY, CDR2 SMNVEV (reference sequence). The V gene lost 4 bases and the J gene lost 0 bases, with 13 bases spanning the gap. CDR3 region: CASSSVRGSSYNEQFF. CDR3 sequence (DNA): TGTGCCAGCAGTTCTGTCAGGGGCAGCTCCTACAATGAGCAGTTCTTC.

This clonotype was picked up many times. The chain recombines TRBV11-2 with TRBJ2-3; 11 bases match TRBD2. Germline V gene sequence: CDR1 SGHAT, CDR2 FQNNGV. This CDR3 comprises 17 residues. The J segment lost 2 bases and the V segment lost 1 base, leaving 5 bases of the junction unmatched. CDR3 sequence (DNA): TGTGCCAGCAGCTTAGGGACTAGCGGGCCTTACACAGATACGCAGTATTTT. Its translation is CASSLGTSGPYTDTQYF.

This clonotype was recorded at least ten times. This sequence joins TRBV6-2 or TRBV6-3 and TRBJ2-7; D uncertain. Between the trimmed V and J ends, which lost 2 bases and 6 bases, there was a span of 8 bases. Germline lookup yields CDR1 MNHEY and CDR2 SVGEGT. This CDR3 has 12 residues. This CDR3 reads CASSYSRIEQYF. In DNA form, the CDR3 reads TGTGCCAGCAGTTACAGTCGGATCGAGCAGTACTTC.

In its sample, this clonotype was seen many times. The V gene is TRBV20-1, the J gene TRBJ1-1, with D possibly being TRBD1 (6 bases). Trimming removed 7 bases at V and 7 bases at J, with 19 bases between. This CDR3 spans 13 amino acids. Germline CDR1 DFQATT, CDR2 SNEGSKA (reference sequence). CDR3 sequence: CSGGPQGLNEAFF. The CDR3 DNA reads as TGCAGTGGGGGCCCACAGGGATTGAATGAAGCTTTCTTT.

This clonotype was recorded many times. The chain employs TRBV10-3 and TRBJ1-4, with 8 bases fitting TRBD1. The J segment lost 7 bases and the V segment lost 3 bases, leaving 4 bases of the junction unmatched. There are 14 residues in the CDR3. Germline CDR1 ENHRY, CDR2 SYGVKD. CDR3 amino acids: CAISDGQGSEKLFF. The CDR3 region has the DNA TGTGCCATCAGTGACGGACAGGGAAGTGAAAAACTGTTTTTT.

This clonotype has at least ten counts. The rearrangement uses TRBV12-3 or TRBV12-4 and TRBJ1-5; tentatively, D is TRBD1 (6 bases). The CDR3 contains 13 residues. Trimming pared 4 bases from V and 4 bases from J, leaving 8 bases between. DNA of the CDR3: TGTGCCAGCAGTTGGACAGCAAATCAGCCCCAGCATTTT. Protein: CASSWTANQPQHF.

This clonotype was seen many times. The chain combines TRBV5-1 with TRBJ1-6; perhaps TRBD1 as D (6 bases). CDR3 length equals 15 residues. The ends were cut back, 4 bases at V and 0 bases at J, with 8 bases in the middle. Germline CDR1 is SGHRS and CDR2 is YFSETQ. CDR3: CASSEQGSYNSPLHF. The DNA of the CDR3 is TGCGCCAGCAGCGAACAGGGCTCCTATAATTCACCCCTCCACTTT.

In its sample, this clonotype was seen many times. The chain links TRBV7-9 to TRBJ2-1, with a possible D match to TRBD2 (5 bases). The length of the CDR3 is 15 residues. Germline values: CDR1 SEHNR, CDR2 FQNEAQ (reference sequence). Deletions cut 5 bases from V and 0 bases from J, with 11 bases between. The CDR3 DNA is TGTGCCAGCAGCCGGGGATTTACCTCCTACAATGAGCAGTTCTTC. It yields the protein CASSRGFTSYNEQFF.

This clonotype appeared many times. The rearrangement uses TRBV5-1 and TRBJ2-7, with D uncertain. V dropped 0 bases and J dropped 2 bases, with 12 bases sitting between them. Germline V gene sequence: CDR1 SGHRS, CDR2 YFSETQ. The CDR3 is 15 amino acids. The CDR3 sequence is CASSLVGPFTYEQYV. For the CDR3, the DNA is TGCGCCAGCAGCTTGGTCGGGCCTTTCACCTACGAGCAGTACGTC.

The V call is TRBV5-4, the J call TRBJ1-5; no firm D call. Trimming pared 0 bases from V and 7 bases from J, leaving 5 bases between. Germline V gene data show CDR1 as SGHNT and CDR2 as YYREEE (reference sequence). The CDR3 is 12 amino acids. For the CDR3, the DNA is TGTGCCAGCAGCTTGGGGGAACAGCCCCAGCATTTT. Translation gives CASSLGEQPQHF.

Remarks on this clonotype: A much larger clone differs from this one at a single base, so this may be a read error. The rearrangement joins TRBV7-6 to TRBJ2-3; D is ambiguous. Germline lookup yields CDR1 SGHVS and CDR2 FNYEAQ. CDR3 length: 14 residues. Trimming took 3 bases from V and 2 from J, leaving 9 bases between them. The CDR3 sequence: CASSFGMATDTQYF. The CDR3, as DNA: TGTGCCAGCAGCTTTGGCATGGCCACAGATACGCAGTATTTT.

This clonotype was recorded at least ten times. The rearrangement uses TRBV25-1 and TRBJ2-7; weak D call: TRBD1 (6 bases). The CDR3 loop spans 12 amino acids. The germline V and J ends were trimmed by 2 bases and 8 bases, with 10 bases remaining between them. The V gene's germline CDR1 is MGHDK and CDR2 SYGVNS. The CDR3 DNA reads as TGTGCCAGCAGTGAACAGGGGCCACAGCAGTACTTC. Its protein product is CASSEQGPQQYF.

At least ten counts were recorded for this clonotype. The CDR3 sequence: CSARGDYRVGQPQHF. The CDR3 nucleotides read TGCAGTGCTAGGGGGGACTACAGGGTTGGACAGCCCCAGCATTTT. V gene TRBV20-1 combines with J gene TRBJ1-5; tentative D call: TRBD1 (6 bases). The length of the CDR3 is 15 residues. With 3 bases removed from V and 7 bases from J, the gap between germline ends came to 19 bases. Germline assignment: CDR1 DFQATT and CDR2 SNEGSKA (reference sequence).

This clonotype was observed many times. The chain is built from TRBV5-1 and TRBJ2-3, with D maybe TRBD1 (5 bases). There are 12 residues in the CDR3. CDR1 is SGHRS, CDR2 YFSETQ, per germline. V was cut by 4 bases and J by 7 bases, with 10 bases left in between. CDR3 region: CASSPDSYTQYF. The CDR3 DNA follows: TGCGCCAGCAGCCCCGACAGTTATACGCAGTATTTT.

This clonotype was counted ten times or more. V and J are TRBV7-2 and TRBJ2-1; 9 nucleotides line up with TRBD2. There are 16 residues in the CDR3. The germline gives CDR1 SGHTA, CDR2 FQGNSA. The V gene end was trimmed by 4 bases and the J gene end by 7 bases; junction bases not matched to a gene: 11. The CDR3 reads CASSSPAGGRGNEQFF. The CDR3 nucleotides read TGTGCCAGCAGCTCCCCGGCGGGGGGGCGAGGGAATGAGCAGTTCTTC.

The sample holds many counts of this clonotype. J is TRBJ2-1 and V is TRBV7-3, with D tentatively TRBD1 or TRBD2 (5 bases each). The CDR3 contains 18 residues. Trimming took 0 bases from V and 5 from J, leaving 20 bases between them. The V gene's germline CDR1 is SGHTA and CDR2 FQGTGA. CDR3 amino acids: CASSLTLPGATGHNEQFF. CDR3 bases: TGTGCCAGCAGCTTAACGCTTCCCGGTGCCACGGGGCACAATGAGCAGTTCTTC.

The sample holds many counts of this clonotype. The junction departs from the called germline gene at one end, perhaps through a read error. The V gene is TRBV7-9, the J gene TRBJ2-7; 7 nucleotides agree with TRBD1. This CDR3 comprises 14 residues. Germline-derived CDR1 and CDR2 are SEHNR and FQNEAQ (reference sequence). CDR3 sequence: CASSSIYPTGESSF. The CDR3 region has the DNA TGTGCCAGCAGCTCAATTTACCCCACAGGGGAATCTAGCTTC.

This clonotype was found many times. The rearrangement links TRBV9 to TRBJ2-2; D gene uncertain. Trimming shortened V by 7 bases and J by 4 bases, and 20 bases separated the two germline ends. The CDR3 runs 16 residues. Germline CDR1 reads SGDLS; CDR2 reads YYNGEE. In nucleotides, the CDR3 is TGTGCCAGCTCCGCGCGAAGGGTAAAGAGCACCGGGGAGCTGTTTTTT. It codes for CASSARRVKSTGELFF.

This clonotype has at least ten counts. The chain employs TRBV11-2 and TRBJ2-4, with D perhaps matching TRBD1 (5 bases). CDR1 is SGHAT, CDR2 FQNNGV, per germline. There are 12 residues in the CDR3. Deletions cut 6 bases from V and 8 bases from J, with 11 bases between. CDR3 region: CASRLQGYIQYF. CDR3 in DNA: TGTGCCAGCAGACTTCAGGGATACATTCAGTACTTC.

The rearrangement uses TRBV12-3 or TRBV12-4 and TRBJ1-5; perhaps TRBD1 as D (6 bases). This CDR3 has 14 residues. V gave up 7 bases and J gave up 7 bases, with 17 bases separating them. The DNA of the CDR3 is TGTGCCAGCACACTGGGGCCCGGGGGCCAGCCCCAGCATTTT. It yields the protein CASTLGPGGQPQHF.

In this sample, this clonotype turned up many times. The rearrangement joins TRBV11-2 to TRBJ1-1; D is unresolved. Between the trimmed V and J ends, which lost 0 bases and 11 bases, there was a span of 16 bases. From germline, CDR1 is SGHAT and CDR2 FQNNGV. The CDR3 runs to 14 residues. The CDR3, as DNA: TGTGCCAGCAGCTTAGATCGGGCGGGTCGATTGGCTTTCTTT. This gives the protein CASSLDRAGRLAFF.

This clonotype was picked up many times. The rearrangement joins TRBV5-5 to TRBJ2-1; no firm D call. In germline, CDR1 is SGHKS, CDR2 YYEKEE (reference sequence). V was shortened by 7 bases and J by 9 bases, with 17 bases between the two germline ends. The CDR3 spans 13 residues. CDR3 sequence reads: CASVNIPGSEQFF. The CDR3 region has the DNA TGTGCCAGCGTTAATATCCCCGGCAGTGAGCAGTTCTTC. The entire variable domain, with the rest obtained from reference TRBV5-5 and TRBJ2-1, is as follows: DAGVTQSPTHLIKTRGQQVTLRCSPISGHKSVSWYQQVLGQGPQFIFQYYEKEERGRGNFPDRFSARQFPNYSSELNVNALLLGDSALYLCASVNIPGSEQFFGPGTRLTVL.

This clonotype was seen only a few times. The chain combines TRBV4-3 with TRBJ2-1; 10 positions match TRBD1. J gave up 0 bases and V 4 bases, and 6 bases lay outside the gene matches. Germline V gene sequence: CDR1 LGHNA, CDR2 YSLEER. The length of the CDR3 is 17 residues. The CDR3 spells CASSLYGTGDSYNEQFF. The CDR3 nucleotides read TGCGCCAGCAGCCTATATGGGACAGGGGACTCCTACAATGAGCAGTTCTTC.